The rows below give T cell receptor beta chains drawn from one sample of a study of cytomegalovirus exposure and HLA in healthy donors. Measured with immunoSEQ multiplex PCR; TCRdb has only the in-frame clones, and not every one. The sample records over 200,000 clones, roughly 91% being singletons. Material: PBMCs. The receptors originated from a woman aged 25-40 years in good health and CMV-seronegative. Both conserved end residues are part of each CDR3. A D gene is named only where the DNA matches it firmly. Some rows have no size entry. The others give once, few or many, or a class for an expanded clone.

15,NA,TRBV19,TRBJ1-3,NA,CASSITGPSGNTIYF
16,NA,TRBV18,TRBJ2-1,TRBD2,CASSLKTSGSHNEQFF
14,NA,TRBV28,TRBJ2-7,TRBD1,CASSGTGRSYEQYF
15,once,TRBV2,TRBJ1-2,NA,CASSVQKGWDYGYTF
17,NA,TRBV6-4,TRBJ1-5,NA,CASSALETAHLRQPQHF
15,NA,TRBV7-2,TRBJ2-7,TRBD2,CASSLDSSGTREQYF
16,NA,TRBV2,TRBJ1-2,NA,CASSHFSGGRNYGYTF
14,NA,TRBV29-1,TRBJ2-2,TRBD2,CSARTSGSTGELFF
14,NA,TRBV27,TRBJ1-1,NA,CASTMGGLNTEAFF
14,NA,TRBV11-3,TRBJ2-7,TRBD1,CASSIGQGLHEQYF
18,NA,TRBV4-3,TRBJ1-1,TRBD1,CASSHRRLTQGGGTEAFF
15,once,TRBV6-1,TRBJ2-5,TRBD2,CASSALGAGVETQYF
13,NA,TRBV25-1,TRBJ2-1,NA,CASSEMGQNEQFF
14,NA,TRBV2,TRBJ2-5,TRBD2,CASSYSSGPGTQYF
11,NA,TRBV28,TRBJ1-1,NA,CASSKQDEAFF
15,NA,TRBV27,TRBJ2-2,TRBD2,CASSFVAGVPGELFF
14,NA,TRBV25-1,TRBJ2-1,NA,CASTPAGQRSRQFF
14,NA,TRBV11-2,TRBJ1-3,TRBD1,CASSSRTGRYTIYF
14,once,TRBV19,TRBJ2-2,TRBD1,CASVQGAATGELFF
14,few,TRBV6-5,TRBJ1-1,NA,CASSYSAVYTEAFF
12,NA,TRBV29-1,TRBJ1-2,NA,CSVIDRNYGYTF
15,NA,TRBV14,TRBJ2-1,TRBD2,CASSQNLAGADEQFF
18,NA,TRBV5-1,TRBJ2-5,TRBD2,CASSLWLWGGRATETQYF
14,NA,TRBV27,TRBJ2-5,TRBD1,CASKLGQGWETQYF
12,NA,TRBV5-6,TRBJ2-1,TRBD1,CASRGQPNEQFF
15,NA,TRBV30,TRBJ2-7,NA,CAWSVLGGPSYEQYF